The next 12 T cell receptor beta chains were all read from a single sample in a study of CD8 T cells in Susac syndrome. Random hexamers were used to reverse transcribe an amount of roughly 0.45 to 1 ug RNA. TCRdb re-called the immunoSEQ multiplex PCR reads through MiXCR, storing one row per CDR3 protein. This table holds 330,000 or so distinct CDR3 sequences, about nine tenths found once. Material: CD8+ T cells from PBMCs. Receptor source: a human donor with multiple sclerosis.

The CDR3 loop is CATSRDRPGGTEAFF. As DNA, the CDR3 is TGTGCCACCAGCAGAGACCGACCCGGGGGCACTGAAGCTTTCTTT. The chain employs TRBV15 and TRBJ1-1; D is possibly TRBD1 (5 bases). The length of the CDR3 is 15 residues. The germline V and J ends were trimmed by 0 bases and 4 bases, with 12 bases remaining between them. Per germline, CDR1 LNHNV and CDR2 YYDKDF (reference sequence).

This clonotype was observed a handful of times. The chain recombines TRBV9 with TRBJ2-3; D unclear. The length of the CDR3 is 13 residues. With 3 bases removed from V and 2 bases from J, the gap between germline ends came to 7 bases. Germline V CDR1 and CDR2: SGDLS, YYNGEE. For the CDR3, the DNA is TGTGCCAGCAGCGCTTCCATCACAGATACGCAGTATTTT. The encoded protein is CASSASITDTQYF. Combining the CDR3 with reference TRBV9 and TRBJ2-3 gives the whole variable domain DSGVTQTPKHLITATGQRVTLRCSPRSGDLSVYWYQQSLDQGLQFLIQYYNGEERAKGNILERFSAQQFPDLHSELNLSSLELGDSALYFCASSASITDTQYFGPGTRLTVL.

The rearrangement uses TRBV20-1 and TRBJ2-7; 7 bases fit TRBD1. Per germline, CDR1 DFQATT and CDR2 SNEGSKA (reference sequence). This CDR3 contains 13 residues. Trimming cost V 6 bases and J 4 bases; bases outside gene matches: 9. The CDR3 region is CSAQTGSEYEQYF. The CDR3 bases are TGCAGTGCCCAGACAGGGTCAGAGTACGAGCAGTACTTC.

The chain carries TRBV6-4 and TRBJ2-2; no firm D call. The ends were cut back, 3 bases at V and 6 bases at J, with 23 bases in the middle. CDR1 and CDR2 from the germline V gene are MRHNA and SNTAGT. This CDR3 spans 18 amino acids. CDR3 loop: CASSEKGAPASYAGELFF. For the CDR3, the DNA is TGTGCCAGCAGTGAAAAGGGTGCGCCGGCCAGCTACGCCGGGGAGCTGTTTTTT.

This chain joins TRBV19 and TRBJ1-1; no definite D call. The CDR3 is 12 amino acids. Trimming left V 5 bases short and J 1 base short, with 5 bases between. The germline V gene has CDR1 LNHDA and CDR2 SQIVND (reference sequence). CDR3 DNA sequence: TGTGCCAGTAGTTTTGCGAACACTGAAGCTTTCTTT. Translated, it gives CASSFANTEAFF.

The chain recombines TRBV7-8 with TRBJ1-2; 7 bases map to TRBD1. V was pared by 1 base and J by 14 bases, with 10 bases of the junction left unmatched. The CDR3 runs to 13 residues. Germline V lookup: CDR1 SGHVS, CDR2 FQNEAQ. The CDR3 spells CASSLVVDWGQTF. The CDR3 nucleotides are TGTGCCAGCAGCTTAGTAGTTGACTGGGGACAGACCTTC.

V usage is TRBV12-3 or TRBV12-4 and J usage is TRBJ2-7, with D perhaps TRBD1 (6 bases). The CDR3 spans 14 residues. The V gene lost 3 bases and the J gene lost 6 bases, with 15 bases spanning the gap. The CDR3 region is CASSLFRGSGEQYF. The CDR3 bases are TGTGCCAGCAGTTTGTTCAGGGGATCGGGCGAGCAGTACTTC.

This sequence joins TRBV6-2 or TRBV6-3 and TRBJ2-1; 7 bases map to TRBD1. Germline V gene sequence: CDR1 MNHEY, CDR2 SVGEGT. The CDR3 loop spans 15 amino acids. With V trimmed by 5 bases and J by 13 bases, 17 bases remained unmatched. The CDR3 sequence is CASSTEPEGQTSQFF. CDR3 DNA sequence: TGTGCCAGCAGTACCGAACCCGAGGGACAGACTTCACAGTTCTTC.

The V call is TRBV30, the J call TRBJ1-6; a weak D match, TRBD1 (6 bases). V lost 4 bases to trimming and J lost 2 bases, with 15 bases between them. This CDR3 comprises 16 residues. The germline V gene encodes CDR1 GTSNPN and CDR2 SVGIG (reference sequence). The CDR3 protein is CAWIHTDSPYNSPLHF. The DNA for the CDR3 is TGTGCCTGGATCCATACGGACAGTCCCTATAATTCACCCCTCCACTTT.

The chain recombines TRBV2 with TRBJ1-1, with TRBD1 as a possible D gene (5 bases). Trimming shortened V by 10 bases and J by 6 bases, and 18 bases separated the two germline ends. The CDR3 consists of 13 residues. Germline V gives CDR1 SNHLY, CDR2 FYNNEI. DNA for the CDR3: TGTGCCATCCACACGGGGGGTGGTGCTGAAGCTTTCTTT. It specifies CAIHTGGGAEAFF.

This rearrangement joins TRBV5-4 to TRBJ2-5, with 8 bases matching TRBD2. V was clipped by 6 bases and J by 5 bases; unmatched bases: 12. This CDR3 contains 15 residues. Germline V gene data show CDR1 as SGHNT and CDR2 as YYREEE (reference sequence). Written as DNA, the CDR3 is TGTGCCAGCATGACAGCGGGAGCCCCCGAGGAGACCCAGTACTTC. As protein: CASMTAGAPEETQYF.

This chain links TRBV6-2 or TRBV6-3 with TRBJ1-2; the D gene is possibly TRBD1 (6 bases). CDR3 length equals 16 residues. Per germline, CDR1 MNHEY and CDR2 SVGEGT. V dropped 2 bases and J dropped 3 bases, with 16 bases sitting between them. The CDR3 coding sequence is TGTGCCAGCAGTTACGGACCGATCCGGACAGACTATGGCTACACCTTC. This translates into CASSYGPIRTDYGYTF.